This paragraph reports one T cell receptor (beta chain). Sequencing targeted expressed TCRB transcripts, as all isolated RNA had been reverse transcribed. Naive, central memory and regulatory T cell samples yielded about 3.57 million reads on average. Sequencing used immunoSEQ multiplex PCR; TCRdb keeps in-frame clones, though not all of them. The sample records 250,000 to 350,000 clones, 9.5% to 12% being singletons. This specimen comes from a study of beta chain features in type 1 diabetes. Unmatched junction bases numbered 12, after V lost 5 bases and J lost 3 bases. Looked up from germline, CDR1 is SGHTA and CDR2 is FQGNSA. The CDR3 totals 16 residues.

The sample consisted of naive CD4+ T cells from blood. This chain connects TRBV7-2 to TRBJ2-7, with TRBD2 matching 8 bases. The sequence derives from a woman aged 25-40 years in good health. The CDR3 here is CASSLPPGGMNYEQYF. DNA of the CDR3: TGTGCCAGCAGCCTCCCCCCGGGAGGGATGAACTACGAGCAGTACTTC.